This T cell receptor (beta chain) was captured in a study of OX40 agonist ivuxolimab in advanced cancers. A note on this clone: Its antigen is as yet unknown. The same CDR3 also results from other DNA sequences found in this sample.

Study-wide points: At doses 0.1 to 3.0 mg/kg, CD4+ and CD8+ clones expanded.

TCRdb's table, derived via immunoSEQ multiplex PCR, lists solely in-frame clones and lacks some. The sample lists 95,000 to 150,000 clones, roughly 93% occurring once. Here the sequenced sample was CD4+ or CD8+ T cells sorted from blood, taken in a trial of the OX40 agonist ivuxolimab. The clonotype originates from an adult with an advanced solid tumor such as melanoma, head and neck, liver or kidney cancer.

The CDR3 reads CASSYRGSNQPQHF. For the CDR3, the DNA is TGTGCCAGCAGCTACAGAGGAAGCAATCAGCCCCAGCATTTT. The chain couples TRBV6-5 to TRBJ1-5, with D unresolved. This CDR3 is 14 amino acids long. The germline V gene has CDR1 MNHEY and CDR2 SVGAGI. Trimming took off 6 bases at V and 1 base at J, with 10 bases between the two ends.